This entry is about one TCR beta chain. The CDR3 spans 14 residues. V lost 4 bases and J 1 base, leaving 11 bases between the germline ends. CDR1 is SGHRS and CDR2 is YFSETQ in the germline V gene. The table came from immunoSEQ multiplex PCR; TCRdb's copy has only in-frame clones and leaves some out. Of 35,000 to 50,000 clones detected, around 78% appear once; the ten largest clones hold over 0.45%. The sample belongs to a study of memory CD4+ T cells and cytomegalovirus serostatus. The sort gate was single viable CD3+CD4+CD8-CD45RO+ cells for memory CD4+ T cells. This clonotype was sampled from an adult in good health and CMV-seronegative. The sequenced sample was memory CD4+ T cells from blood. The gene calls are TRBV5-1 and TRBJ1-1; D gene unclear. Written as DNA, the CDR3 is TGCGCCAGCAGCCCATATTCCGGGAACACTGAAGCTTTCTTT. Its translation: CASSPYSGNTEAFF.